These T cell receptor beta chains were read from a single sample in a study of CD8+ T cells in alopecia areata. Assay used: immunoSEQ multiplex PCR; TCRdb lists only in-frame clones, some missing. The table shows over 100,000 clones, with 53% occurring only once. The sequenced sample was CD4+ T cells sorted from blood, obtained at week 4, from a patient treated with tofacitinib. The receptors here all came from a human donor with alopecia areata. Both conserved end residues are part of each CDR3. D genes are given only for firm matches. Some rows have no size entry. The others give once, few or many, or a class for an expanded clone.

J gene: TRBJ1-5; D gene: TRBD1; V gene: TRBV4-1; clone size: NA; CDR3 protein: CASSQETGEWNQPQHF; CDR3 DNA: TGCGCCAGCAGCCAAGAGACAGGGGAGTGGAATCAGCCCCAGCATTTT
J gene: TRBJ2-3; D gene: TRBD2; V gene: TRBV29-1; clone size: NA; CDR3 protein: CSAGTSGSIDTQYF; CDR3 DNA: TGCAGCGCTGGGACTAGCGGGAGTATCGATACGCAGTATTTT
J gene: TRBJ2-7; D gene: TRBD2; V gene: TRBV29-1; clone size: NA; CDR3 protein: CSVEDWARSYTSGTYEQYF; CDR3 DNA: TGCAGCGTTGAAGATTGGGCCAGGTCCTATACTAGCGGCACCTACGAGCAGTACTTC
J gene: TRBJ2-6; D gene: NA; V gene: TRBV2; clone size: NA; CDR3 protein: CASGGANVLTF; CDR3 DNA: TGTGCCAGCGGCGGGGCCAACGTCCTGACTTTC
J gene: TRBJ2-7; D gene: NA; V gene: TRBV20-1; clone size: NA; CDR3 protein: CSARDLAGQYF; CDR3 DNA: TGCAGTGCTAGAGATCTAGCAGGGCAGTACTTC
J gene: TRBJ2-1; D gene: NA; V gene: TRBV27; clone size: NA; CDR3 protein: CASFTGGEQFF; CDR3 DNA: TGTGCCAGCTTCACCGGGGGTGAGCAGTTCTTC
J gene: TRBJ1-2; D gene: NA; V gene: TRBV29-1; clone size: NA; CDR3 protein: CSVGEGNLVGYTF; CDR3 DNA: TGCAGCGTTGGAGAGGGGAATCTGGTGGGCTACACCTTC
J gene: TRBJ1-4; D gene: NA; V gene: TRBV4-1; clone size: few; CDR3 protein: CASSQVGRSGANEKLFF; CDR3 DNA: TGCGCCAGCAGCCAAGTCGGGCGGAGCGGGGCTAATGAAAAACTGTTTTTT
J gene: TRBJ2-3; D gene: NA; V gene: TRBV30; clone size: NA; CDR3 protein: CAWSVLASTDTQYF; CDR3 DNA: TGTGCCTGGAGTGTACTGGCTAGCACAGATACGCAGTATTTT
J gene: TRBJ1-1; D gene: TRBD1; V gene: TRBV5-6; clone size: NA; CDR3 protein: CASSGRDRNTEAFF; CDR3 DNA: TGTGCCAGCAGCGGGAGGGACAGAAACACTGAAGCTTTCTTT
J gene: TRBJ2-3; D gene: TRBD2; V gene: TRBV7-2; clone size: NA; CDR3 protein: CASSLTGGFDTQYF; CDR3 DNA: TGTGCCAGCAGCTTAACGGGAGGGTTCGATACGCAGTATTTT
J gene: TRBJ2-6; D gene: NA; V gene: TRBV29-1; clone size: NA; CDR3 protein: CSAQPVSGANVLTF; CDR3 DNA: TGCAGCGCCCAGCCCGTGTCTGGGGCCAACGTCCTGACTTTC
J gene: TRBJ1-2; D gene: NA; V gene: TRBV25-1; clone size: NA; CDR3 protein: CASNPGGLRDGYTF; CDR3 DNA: TGTGCCAGCAACCCTGGGGGCCTCAGGGATGGCTACACCTTC
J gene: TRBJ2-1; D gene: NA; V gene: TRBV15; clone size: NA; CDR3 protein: CATSRAGASSYNEQFF; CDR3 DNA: TGTGCCACCAGCAGAGCAGGGGCCAGCTCCTACAATGAGCAGTTCTTC
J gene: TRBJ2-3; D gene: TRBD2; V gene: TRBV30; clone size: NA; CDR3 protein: CAWSASRLAGARDTQYF; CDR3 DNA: TGTGCCTGGAGCGCAAGTAGACTAGCGGGAGCTAGAGATACGCAGTATTTT
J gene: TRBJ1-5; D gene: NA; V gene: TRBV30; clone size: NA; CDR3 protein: CAWSVGGGQPQHF; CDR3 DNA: TGTGCCTGGAGTGTTGGGGGCGGTCAGCCCCAGCATTTT
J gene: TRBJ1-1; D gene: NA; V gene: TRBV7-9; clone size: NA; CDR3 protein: CASSKLDSSEAFF; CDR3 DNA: TGTGCCAGCAGCAAACTCGACAGTTCTGAAGCTTTCTTT
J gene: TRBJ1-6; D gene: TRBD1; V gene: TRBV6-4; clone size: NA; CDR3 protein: CASRRDRDSPLHF; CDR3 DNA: TGTGCCAGCAGGCGGGACAGGGATTCACCCCTCCACTTT
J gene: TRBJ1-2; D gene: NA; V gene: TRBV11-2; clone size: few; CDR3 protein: CASSPGNNYGYTF; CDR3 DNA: TGTGCCAGCAGTCCAGGAAATAACTATGGCTACACCTTC
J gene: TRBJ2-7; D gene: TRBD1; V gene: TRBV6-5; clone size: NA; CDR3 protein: CASSRTGAYEQYF; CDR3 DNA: TGTGCCAGCAGCAGGACAGGGGCCTACGAGCAGTACTTC
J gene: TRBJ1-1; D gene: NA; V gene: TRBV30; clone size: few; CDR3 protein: CAWTEGGYTEAFF; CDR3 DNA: TGTGCCTGGACGGAAGGGGGTTACACTGAAGCTTTCTTT
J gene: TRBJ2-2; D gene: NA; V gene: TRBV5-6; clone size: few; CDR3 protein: CASSLEWGRGPGTGELFF; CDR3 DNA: TGTGCCAGCAGCTTGGAATGGGGTCGGGGCCCAGGAACCGGGGAGCTGTTTTTT
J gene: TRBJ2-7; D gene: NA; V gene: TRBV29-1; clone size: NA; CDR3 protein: CSVPQGRHPYEQYF; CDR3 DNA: TGCAGCGTCCCCCAGGGGCGCCATCCCTACGAGCAGTACTTC
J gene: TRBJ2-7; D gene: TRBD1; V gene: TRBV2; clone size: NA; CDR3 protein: CASSRQGAVDEQYF; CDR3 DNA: TGTGCCAGCAGCCGACAGGGGGCAGTCGACGAGCAGTACTTC
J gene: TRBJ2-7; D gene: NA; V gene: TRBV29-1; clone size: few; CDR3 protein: CSVVGQLTYEQYF; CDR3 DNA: TGCAGCGTTGTCGGACAGTTAACCTACGAGCAGTACTTC
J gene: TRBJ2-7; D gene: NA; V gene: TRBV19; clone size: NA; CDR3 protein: CASSILGRSSYEQYF; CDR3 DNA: TGTGCCAGTAGTATCCTGGGCCGTAGCTCCTACGAGCAGTACTTC
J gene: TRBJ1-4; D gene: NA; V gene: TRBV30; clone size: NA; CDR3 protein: CAWSVGQPNEKLFF; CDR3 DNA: TGTGCCTGGAGTGTAGGACAACCTAATGAAAAACTGTTTTTT
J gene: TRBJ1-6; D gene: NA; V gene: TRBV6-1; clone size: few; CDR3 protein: CASIRGGERNSPLHF; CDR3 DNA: TGTGCCAGCATCCGGGGTGGGGAGCGAAATTCACCCCTCCACTTT
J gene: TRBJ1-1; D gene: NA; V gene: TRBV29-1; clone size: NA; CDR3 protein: CSVLRLLNTEAFF; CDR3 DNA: TGCAGCGTCCTGCGTCTATTGAACACTGAAGCTTTCTTT
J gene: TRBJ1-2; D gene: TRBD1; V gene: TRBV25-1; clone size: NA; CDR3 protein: CASSESGTAYGYTF; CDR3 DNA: TGTGCCAGCAGTGAATCCGGGACAGCGTATGGCTACACCTTC
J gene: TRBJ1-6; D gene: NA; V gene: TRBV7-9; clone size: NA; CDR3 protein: CASSSGIDNSPLHF; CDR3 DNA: TGTGCCAGCAGCTCCGGAATTGATAATTCACCCCTCCACTTT
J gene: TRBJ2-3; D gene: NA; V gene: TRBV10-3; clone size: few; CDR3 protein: CATGDQMGSTDTQYF; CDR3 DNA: TGTGCCACCGGGGACCAAATGGGTAGCACAGATACGCAGTATTTT
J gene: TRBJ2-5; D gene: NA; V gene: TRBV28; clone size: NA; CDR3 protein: CASSEHVGTQYF; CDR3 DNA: TGTGCCAGCAGCGAACATGTAGGGACCCAGTACTTC
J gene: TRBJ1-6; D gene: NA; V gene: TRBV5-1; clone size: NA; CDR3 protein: CASSRESSYNSPLHF; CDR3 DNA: TGCGCCAGCAGCCGGGAGAGCTCCTATAATTCACCCCTCCACTTT
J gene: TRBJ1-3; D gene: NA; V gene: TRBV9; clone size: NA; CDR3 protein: CASSPGYSGNTIYF; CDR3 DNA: TGTGCCAGCAGCCCGGGTTACTCTGGAAACACCATATATTTT
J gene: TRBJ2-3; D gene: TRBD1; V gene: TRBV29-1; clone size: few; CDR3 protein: CSVVHRGTLNWGDTQYF; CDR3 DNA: TGCAGCGTTGTGCACAGGGGAACTCTTAATTGGGGAGATACGCAGTATTTT
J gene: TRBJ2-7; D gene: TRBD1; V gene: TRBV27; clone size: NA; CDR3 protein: CASKTSGTGKEEQYF; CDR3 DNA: TGTGCCAGCAAAACTTCCGGGACAGGGAAAGAGGAGCAGTACTTC
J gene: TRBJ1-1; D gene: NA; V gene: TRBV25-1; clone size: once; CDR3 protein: CASSELTEAFF; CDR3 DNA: TGTGCCAGCAGTGAATTAACTGAAGCTTTCTTT
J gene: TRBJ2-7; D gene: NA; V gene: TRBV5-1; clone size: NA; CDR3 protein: CAGKQVKVREQYF; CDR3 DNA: TGCGCCGGCAAACAGGTCAAGGTGAGGGAGCAGTACTTC
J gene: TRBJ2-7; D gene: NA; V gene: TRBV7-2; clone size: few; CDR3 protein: CASSLGGSDEQYF; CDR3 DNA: TGTGCCAGCAGCTTAGGAGGGAGCGACGAGCAGTACTTC
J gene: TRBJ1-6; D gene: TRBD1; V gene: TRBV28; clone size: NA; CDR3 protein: CASSFPGTGGMNSPLHF; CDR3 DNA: TGTGCCAGCAGTTTCCCAGGGACAGGGGGTATGAATTCACCCCTCCACTTT
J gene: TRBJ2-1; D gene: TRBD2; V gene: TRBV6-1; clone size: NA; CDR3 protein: CASRLAGGQNEQFF; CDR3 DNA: TGTGCCAGCAGACTAGCGGGGGGGCAAAATGAGCAGTTCTTC